This T cell receptor (beta chain) appears in the sequencing data of a study of CD8+CD57+ T cells in acquired aplastic anemia. CD8+CD57+ cell expansion, shown by flow cytometry, had occurred in the patients selected for sequencing. General observations from the study: Patients and controls shared over 25 CD8+ CDR3 sequences.

TCR beta VDJ and CDR3 were profiled, and genomic DNA was the template. Each CDR3 protein gets one entry after TCRdb re-called the reads with MiXCR. The table lists about 190,000 distinct CDR3 sequences, just under 50% of them singletons. In its sample, this clonotype was seen many times. The antigen remains unidentified. Specimen: sorted CD4+, CD8+, or CD8+CD57+ T cells (not recorded which) from PBMCs. The sequence was collected from a human donor with aplastic anemia.

CDR3 DNA: TGTGCCAGCAGCTCCCGGGGCTTCTACGAGCAGTACTTC. It specifies CASSSRGFYEQYF. The chain uses TRBV7-6 and TRBJ2-7; D assignment may be TRBD1 or TRBD2 (5 bases each). V lost 4 bases and J 3 bases, leaving 10 bases between the germline ends. This CDR3 is built from 13 residues. The germline V gene encodes CDR1 SGHVS and CDR2 FNYEAQ.